The T cell receptor (beta chain) under discussion was sequenced for a study of breast tumors, draining lymph nodes, adjacent tissues. Using its own MiXCR run on the multiplex PCR reads, TCRdb lists one record per CDR3 protein. This table holds around 190,000 distinct CDR3 sequences, around a third found once. This clonotype was recorded many times. Its matching antigen is unknown. The lymph nodes were axillary draining lymph nodes from breast cancer patients. General study results and limits: Tumor repertoires ranked between lymph nodes and nontumor tissue in diversity, with V and J gene preferences.

The CDR3 length is 14 residues. Losses at the gene ends were 5 bases for V and 5 bases for J; bases not matched to a gene: 5. In germline, CDR1 is MNHEY, CDR2 SVGAGI. The V and J genes are TRBV6-5 and TRBJ1-5, with 8 bases fitting TRBD1. Sequencing was carried out using axillary lymph node tissue. The source of this sequence is a female donor with breast cancer. Some clones in this sample may be carry-over from other donors' samples. Written as DNA, the CDR3 is TGTGCCAGCAGTACCAGGGGGCAGGATCAGCCCCAGCATTTT. It translates to CASSTRGQDQPQHF.